This passage covers 21 T cell receptor beta chains from one sample sequenced in a study of cytomegalovirus exposure and HLA in healthy donors. PCR employed 60 Vbeta and 13 Jbeta primers. Sequenced by immunoSEQ multiplex PCR; TCRdb stores in-frame clones only, minus some. The repertoire includes some 190,000 clones, 75% to 90% of them detected once, and 1.2% sits in the top ten. Specimen: PBMCs. The receptors shown here come from a boy younger than 10 in good health and CMV-seronegative.

Only a few counts were recorded for this clone. The chain has TRBV6-1 and TRBJ2-1; a weak D match, TRBD1 (6 bases). CDR1 and CDR2 (germline): MNHNS, SASEGT. The CDR3 has 15 amino acids. V was clipped by 6 bases and J by 3 bases, with 15 bases between them. CDR3 DNA: TGTGCCAGCAGAGAGGACAGATGGGTCTACAATGAGCAGTTCTTC. Protein sequence: CASREDRWVYNEQFF.

The chain recombines TRBV2 with TRBJ1-1; no definite D call. There are 13 residues in the CDR3. The V end lost 2 bases, the J end lost 4 bases, and 8 bases lay between the germline ends. Germline lookup yields CDR1 SNHLY and CDR2 FYNNEI. The CDR3 DNA reads as TGTGCCAGCAGTGAAACCGTCGGCACTGAAGCTTTCTTT. This translates into CASSETVGTEAFF.

The chain couples TRBV9 to TRBJ1-1; D might be TRBD1 (5 bases). V was pared by 3 bases and J by 1 base, with 13 bases between. Germline V lookup: CDR1 SGDLS, CDR2 YYNGEE. This CDR3 region has 15 residues. CDR3 coding DNA: TGTGCCAGCAGCGGGCAGGGCGGCCAGAACACTGAAGCTTTCTTT. Its translation is CASSGQGGQNTEAFF. Variable domain in full (rest from reference TRBV9 and TRBJ1-1): DSGVTQTPKHLITATGQRVTLRCSPRSGDLSVYWYQQSLDQGLQFLIQYYNGEERAKGNILERFSAQQFPDLHSELNLSSLELGDSALYFCASSGQGGQNTEAFFGQGTRLTVV.

The chain's CDR3 is CATRGQGFAGANVLTF. The CDR3 nucleotides read TGTGCCACCAGGGGACAGGGATTTGCAGGGGCCAACGTCCTGACTTTC. This sequence joins TRBV10-3 and TRBJ2-6, with 9 bases aligning to TRBD1. In germline, CDR1 is ENHRY, CDR2 SYGVKD. After removal of 10 bases from V and 4 bases from J, the junction contained 11 bases not matched to a gene. The CDR3 runs to 16 residues.

This clone was detected a few times. The chain carries TRBV7-9 and TRBJ2-5; 14 nucleotides agree with TRBD2. The germline V gene encodes CDR1 SEHNR and CDR2 FQNEAQ (reference sequence). CDR3 size: 16 residues. Germline trimming cut 5 bases from V and 5 bases from J; bases unmatched to any gene: 7. The CDR3 DNA follows: TGTGCCAGCAGCCAAGGGACTAGCGGGGGTGTGGAGACCCAGTACTTC. Translating it yields CASSQGTSGGVETQYF. Full variable domain (rest looked up from reference TRBV7-9 and TRBJ2-5): DTGVSQNPRHKITKRGQNVTFRCDPISEHNRLYWYRQTLGQGPEFLTYFQNEAQLEKSRLLSDRFSAERPKGSFSTLEIQRTEQGDSAMYLCASSQGTSGGVETQYFGPGTRLLVL.

The chain joins TRBV6-6 to TRBJ1-1, with no clear D. Between the trimmed V and J ends, which lost 8 bases and 11 bases, there was a span of 15 bases. Germline V lookup: CDR1 MNHNY, CDR2 SVGAGI (reference sequence). CDR3 size: 11 residues. The CDR3 DNA reads TGTGCCAGCCACGAGGGCATTGAGGCTTTCTTT. Protein product: CASHEGIEAFF.

The V gene is TRBV11-2, the J gene TRBJ1-5, with D possibly being TRBD1 (6 bases). With 2 bases removed from V and 6 bases from J, the gap between germline ends came to 14 bases. Germline values: CDR1 SGHAT, CDR2 FQNNGV. The CDR3 loop spans 15 amino acids. CDR3 nucleotides: TGTGCCAGCAGCTTAACCAGGGACACATTTCAGCCCCAGCATTTT. Encoded protein: CASSLTRDTFQPQHF.

This clone was recorded a few times. The chain joins TRBV10-3 to TRBJ2-2, with TRBD1 identical over 7 bases. Germline CDR1 is ENHRY and CDR2 is SYGVKD. CDR3 length: 13 amino acids. With 6 bases clipped from V and 5 bases from J, the junction kept 3 bases outside the gene matches. In DNA, the CDR3 is TGTGCCATCAGACACAGGGGAACCGGGGAGCTGTTTTTT. It is translated as CAIRHRGTGELFF.

CDR3 residues: CASSGSEQQETQYF. CDR3 coding DNA: TGTGCCAGCAGTGGGAGTGAGCAGCAAGAGACCCAGTACTTC. J is TRBJ2-5 and V is TRBV2; D is uncertain. This CDR3 contains 14 residues. V lost 4 bases and J lost 2, with 11 bases in between. Per the germline V gene, CDR1 is SNHLY and CDR2 is FYNNEI.

This chain connects TRBV29-1 to TRBJ2-1; D is undetermined. With 6 bases removed from V and 8 bases from J, the gap between germline ends came to 11 bases. The CDR3 spans 11 residues. The germline V gene has CDR1 SQVTM and CDR2 ANQGSEA. The CDR3 DNA follows: TGCAGCGTCGATCTTGGCTATGAGCAGTTCTTC. As protein: CSVDLGYEQFF.

The chain recombines TRBV29-1 with TRBJ1-2; possibly TRBD1 for D (5 bases). The V gene's germline CDR1 is SQVTM and CDR2 ANQGSEA. V was shortened by 1 base and J by 8 bases, with 5 bases between the two germline ends. This CDR3 has 10 amino acids. CDR3 in DNA: TGCAGCGTTGAAGCAGGGGGCTACACCTTC. Protein: CSVEAGGYTF.

The genes are TRBV7-6 and TRBJ1-3; 7 bases fit TRBD1. CDR3 length: 16 residues. Germline CDR1 is SGHVS and CDR2 is FNYEAQ. After removal of 5 bases from V and 3 bases from J, the junction contained 10 bases not matched to a gene. In DNA, the CDR3 is TGTGCCAGCAGCCCCCTTGAGACAGGGAATGGAAACACCATATATTTT. It translates to CASSPLETGNGNTIYF.

This chain connects TRBV9 to TRBJ2-3, with TRBD2 matching 13 bases. CDR3 size: 16 residues. V lost 3 bases, J lost 6 bases, and 7 bases stayed unmatched. The germline V gene encodes CDR1 SGDLS and CDR2 YYNGEE. This CDR3 is CASSAGLAGAGDTQYF. The CDR3 DNA reads as TGTGCCAGCAGCGCCGGACTAGCGGGAGCGGGGGATACGCAGTATTTT.

The chain couples TRBV30 to TRBJ2-7, with 7 positions matching TRBD1. V shed 2 bases, J shed 1 base, and the junction held 11 bases outside the gene matches. Germline values: CDR1 GTSNPN, CDR2 SVGIG (reference sequence). The CDR3 is 16 residues long. The CDR3 sequence is CAWSLEVGRGSYEQYF. DNA of the CDR3: TGTGCCTGGAGTCTAGAGGTTGGCAGGGGGTCCTACGAGCAGTACTTC.

The rearrangement uses TRBV9 and TRBJ2-2, with TRBD2 identical over 10 bases. CDR1 is SGDLS and CDR2 is YYNGEE in the germline V gene. Unmatched junction bases numbered 1, after V lost 0 bases and J lost 5 bases. The length of the CDR3 is 15 residues. The CDR3 region is CASSVEGLATGELFF. In nucleotides, the CDR3 is TGTGCCAGCAGCGTAGAGGGACTAGCGACCGGGGAGCTGTTTTTT.

The chain carries TRBV19 and TRBJ2-1; a weak D match, TRBD2 (5 bases). In germline, CDR1 is LNHDA, CDR2 SQIVND (reference sequence). The CDR3 consists of 11 residues. V lost 6 bases to trimming and J lost 9 bases, with 9 bases between them. CDR3 sequence: CASRGEGEQFF. DNA for the CDR3: TGTGCCAGTAGGGGCGAGGGTGAGCAGTTCTTC. The complete variable domain, with remaining parts taken from reference TRBV19 and TRBJ2-1, reads DGGITQSPKYLFRKEGQNVTLSCEQNLNHDAMYWYRQDPGQGLRLIYYSQIVNDFQKGDIAEGYSVSREKKESFPLTVTSAQKNPTAFYLCASRGEGEQFFGPGTRLTVL.

In this sample, this clone turned up a few times. The CDR3 bases are TGCAGCGTTGTCTCTGAGCTCCAGTTCTTC. This codes for CSVVSELQFF. V gene TRBV29-1 combines with J gene TRBJ2-1; D is unresolved. V was cut by 4 bases and J by 13 bases, with 11 bases left in between. CDR1 and CDR2 from the germline V gene are SQVTM and ANQGSEA. The CDR3 loop spans 10 amino acids.

The chain is built from TRBV29-1 and TRBJ2-7; 10 positions match TRBD2. From germline, CDR1 is SQVTM and CDR2 ANQGSEA. The CDR3 extends over 14 amino acids. The V gene end was trimmed by 2 bases and the J gene end by 4 bases; junction bases not matched to a gene: 5. The CDR3, as DNA: TGCAGCGTTGAACTAGCGGGAGACCTATACGAGCAGTACTTC. Translating gives CSVELAGDLYEQYF.

The CDR3 loop reads CASSQERAGRETQYF. The DNA of the CDR3 is TGTGCCAGCAGCCAAGAGAGGGCGGGACGAGAGACCCAGTACTTC. The chain links TRBV14 to TRBJ2-5, with D possibly being TRBD2 (6 bases). Germline lookup yields CDR1 SGHDN and CDR2 FVKESK. The CDR3 is 15 amino acids. Trimming stripped 0 bases from V and 4 bases from J, with 12 bases between.

The V and J genes are TRBV18 and TRBJ1-2; a possible D gene is TRBD1 (5 bases). Germline V gives CDR1 KGHSH, CDR2 LQKENI. Between the trimmed V and J ends, which lost 6 bases and 6 bases, there was a span of 14 bases. This CDR3 comprises 13 residues. CDR3 residues: CASSRDFFDGYTF. CDR3 DNA: TGTGCCAGCTCGCGGGACTTCTTCGATGGCTACACCTTC. Full variable domain (outside the CDR3, taken from reference TRBV18 and TRBJ1-2): NAGVMQNPRHLVRRRGQEARLRCSPMKGHSHVYWYRQLPEEGLKFMVYLQKENIIDESGMPKERFSAEFPKEGPSILRIQQVVRGDSAAYFCASSRDFFDGYTFGSGTRLTVV.

This chain connects TRBV7-9 to TRBJ2-7; TRBD2 is a possible D gene (5 bases). The CDR3 spans 14 residues. Germline CDR1 SEHNR, CDR2 FQNEAQ (reference sequence). V was shortened by 1 base and J by 5 bases, with 12 bases between the two germline ends. CDR3: CASSLELEGHEQYF. CDR3 nucleotides: TGTGCCAGCAGCTTAGAACTAGAGGGCCACGAGCAGTACTTC.